This T cell receptor beta chain originates from a study of T cells in Graves' hyperthyroidism and ophthalmopathy. The V and J ends lost 1 base and 4 bases respectively, with 10 bases between them. The germline V gene encodes CDR1 LNHNV and CDR2 YYDKDF (reference sequence). The CDR3 length is 14 residues. This clonotype was observed many times. Its specificity is unknown. Diagnosing involved the use of clinical symptoms, serum thyroxine and TRAb, thyroid ultrasound and orbital computed tomography. From more than 8 ml of fresh peripheral blood, PBMCs were isolated. Notes on the study in general: Prediction of ophthalmopathy progression came a median around 6 months pre-onset.

Amplification targeted TCR beta CDR3 regions from RNA transcripts. The HTBI set primed first-round TCR CDR3 RT-PCR. From the multiplex PCR reads, TCRdb called clonotypes with MiXCR, one entry per CDR3 protein. The sample records approximately 400,000 distinct CDR3 sequences, approximately 25% being singletons. Sequencing used blood. This sequence joins TRBV15 and TRBJ2-5; the D is unclear. The TCR sequence derives from a man aged 50 or older with Graves' hyperthyroidism. CDR3 DNA: TGTGCCACCAGCAGAGTTGACGGAATAGAGACCCAGTACTTC. Protein: CATSRVDGIETQYF.